The 27 T cell receptor beta chains below all came from one sample that was sequenced in a study of CD8+ T cells in alopecia areata. As the sequencing template, cDNA was produced by extracting RNA and reverse transcribing it. The method was immunoSEQ multiplex PCR; TCRdb's version includes in-frame clones alone and lacks a portion of them. The sample shows around 300,000 clones, approximately 60% of them seen only once. The treatment is: oral pan-JAK inhibitor, 5-10 mg twice daily. Sequenced here: CD4+ T cells sorted from blood, sampled at week 52, from a patient treated with tofacitinib. The receptors were sampled from a human donor with alopecia areata.

The chain employs TRBV29-1 and TRBJ1-2; TRBD1 is a possible D gene (6 bases). Trimming took 6 bases from V and 3 from J, leaving 14 bases between them. Germline V lookup: CDR1 SQVTM, CDR2 ANQGSEA. This CDR3 is 13 amino acids long. The CDR3 DNA reads TGCAGCGTCCAACAGGGAGGAGACTATGGCTACACCTTC. This sequence encodes CSVQQGGDYGYTF.

This clone was found a few times. The same CDR3 also results from other DNA sequences found in this sample. V is TRBV7-3 and J is TRBJ1-2; 7 nucleotides match TRBD1. The germline gives CDR1 SGHTA, CDR2 FQGTGA. Germline trimming cut 2 bases from V and 6 bases from J; bases unmatched to any gene: 3. The CDR3 covers 13 residues. This CDR3 is CASSLRQGDGYTF. DNA of the CDR3: TGTGCCAGCAGCTTACGACAGGGTGATGGCTACACCTTC.

The genes are TRBV9 and TRBJ2-2; D is possibly TRBD1 or TRBD2 (5 bases each). V was trimmed by 2 bases and J by 5 bases, leaving 13 bases between them. Germline V gene data show CDR1 as SGDLS and CDR2 as YYNGEE. The CDR3 contains 15 residues. CDR3 coding DNA: TGTGCCAGCAGCGTCCGGGACGCCGAGACCGGGGAGCTGTTTTTT. It specifies CASSVRDAETGELFF.

The genes are TRBV27 and TRBJ2-7; 9 nucleotides match TRBD1. The V and J ends lost 6 bases and 6 bases, in that order; junction bases with no gene match: 6. This CDR3 contains 13 residues. Germline CDR1 reads MNHEY; CDR2 reads SMNVEV (reference sequence). The CDR3 nucleotides read TGTGCCAGCAGCAGGGACAGGGAGGGCGAGCAGTACTTC. Translated, it gives CASSRDREGEQYF.

This clone was counted a few times. The chain uses TRBV10-3 and TRBJ1-5, with D hard to call. V shed 10 bases and J shed 9 bases, with 16 bases lying between them. The CDR3 has 12 amino acids. The V gene's germline CDR1 is ENHRY and CDR2 SYGVKD. The CDR3 sequence is CASTSPLGPQHF. DNA of the CDR3: TGTGCCAGCACCTCTCCTCTTGGGCCCCAGCATTTT.

In regard to this clone: In the same sample, other DNA sequences code for this CDR3. This chain connects TRBV7-9 to TRBJ2-7; D not resolved. Trimming cost V 3 bases and J 2 bases, with 8 bases left between them. This CDR3 comprises 13 residues. The V gene's germline CDR1 is SEHNR and CDR2 FQNEAQ (reference sequence). This chain's CDR3 is CASSLDGPYEQYF. The CDR3, as DNA: TGTGCCAGCAGCTTGGACGGCCCCTACGAGCAGTACTTC.

This clone was seen a handful of times. The chain employs TRBV10-3 and TRBJ2-5; no clear D gene. This CDR3 contains 13 residues. Trimming took off 7 bases at V and 4 bases at J, with 13 bases between the two ends. Germline lookup yields CDR1 ENHRY and CDR2 SYGVKD. The CDR3 region has the DNA TGTGCCATCACCCCGGCCTGGGGAGAGACCCAGTACTTC. This translates into CAITPAWGETQYF.

The table lists this clone with a few counts. The chain recombines TRBV5-4 with TRBJ2-5, with TRBD1 as a possible D gene (6 bases). There are 14 residues in the CDR3. The germline V gene has CDR1 SGHNT and CDR2 YYREEE (reference sequence). Trimming pared 4 bases from V and 2 bases from J, leaving 12 bases between. The CDR3 here is CASSPGAGQETQYF. DNA of the CDR3: TGTGCCAGCAGCCCAGGGGCGGGTCAAGAGACCCAGTACTTC.

The chain carries TRBV4-2 and TRBJ1-2, with D maybe TRBD1 (6 bases). Trimming took off 3 bases at V and 4 bases at J, with 12 bases between the two ends. This CDR3 has 14 amino acids. Germline lookup yields CDR1 LGHNA and CDR2 YNFKEQ. The CDR3 DNA follows: TGTGCCAGCAGCCAGCAGAAACAGGGCTATGGCTACACCTTC. Translating gives CASSQQKQGYGYTF.

The J gene is TRBJ2-5, the V gene TRBV7-9, with a possible D match to TRBD2 (5 bases). This CDR3 comprises 12 residues. The germline V gene has CDR1 SEHNR and CDR2 FQNEAQ (reference sequence). V was shortened by 5 bases and J by 5 bases, with 9 bases between the two germline ends. As DNA, the CDR3 is TGTGCCAGCAGCGGACGGGATGAGACCCAGTACTTC. Residues: CASSGRDETQYF.

Only a few counts were recorded for this clone. The chain recombines TRBV7-2 with TRBJ2-7; D unresolved. Germline assignment: CDR1 SGHTA and CDR2 FQGNSA. The CDR3 consists of 11 residues. Trimming left V 2 bases short and J 4 bases short, with 3 bases between. The CDR3, as DNA: TGTGCCAGCAGCTTAAAATACGAGCAGTACTTC. Its protein product is CASSLKYEQYF. Full variable domain (missing parts from reference TRBV7-2 and TRBJ2-7): GAGVSQSPSNKVTEKGKDVELRCDPISGHTALYWYRQSLGQGLEFLIYFQGNSAPDKSGLPSDRFSAERTGGSVSTLTIQRTQQEDSAVYLCASSLKYEQYFGPGTRLTVT.

This chain uses TRBV4-3 with TRBJ1-1, with 9 bases identical to TRBD1. Trimming took 1 base from V and 4 from J; bases not matched to a gene: 4. The germline CDR1 and CDR2 sequences are LGHNA and YSLEER. CDR3 length: 15 residues. CDR3 DNA sequence: TGCGCCAGCAGCCAAGGGACAGGGGACACCACTGAAGCTTTCTTT. It codes for CASSQGTGDTTEAFF.

V gene TRBV2 combines with J gene TRBJ1-6; D gene ambiguous. V was clipped by 7 bases and J by 9 bases, with 13 bases between them. The CDR3 sequence is 13 residues long. The germline V gene has CDR1 SNHLY and CDR2 FYNNEI. CDR3 amino acids: CASTLFGISPLHF. As DNA, the CDR3 is TGTGCCAGCACCCTATTTGGGATTTCACCCCTCCACTTT. The variable domain in full, with the rest retrieved from reference TRBV2 and TRBJ1-6, is EPEVTQTPSHQVTQMGQEVILRCVPISNHLYFYWYRQILGQKVEFLVSFYNNEISEKSEIFDDQFSVERPDGSNFTLKIRSTKLEDSAMYFCASTLFGISPLHFGNGTRLTVT.

The chain uses TRBV2 and TRBJ2-3, with a possible D match to TRBD2 (6 bases). From germline, CDR1 is SNHLY and CDR2 FYNNEI. This CDR3 spans 16 amino acids. The V and J ends lost 3 bases and 6 bases respectively, with 19 bases between them. The CDR3 sequence: CASSDGRGSRADTQYF. The CDR3 DNA follows: TGTGCCAGCAGTGATGGTCGGGGGTCGAGGGCGGATACGCAGTATTTT.

With respect to this clone: The same CDR3 arises from other DNA sequences in this sample as well. The CDR3 reads CSGRTGGTYEQYF. Written as DNA, the CDR3 is TGCAGCGGTAGGACAGGGGGTACCTACGAGCAGTACTTC. The chain couples TRBV29-1 to TRBJ2-7; 10 bases are a match to TRBD1. V shed 7 bases and J 2 bases; nucleotides not matched to a gene: 5. In germline, CDR1 is SQVTM, CDR2 ANQGSEA. The CDR3 runs 13 residues.

The CDR3 DNA follows: TGTGCCAGCAGCCCCGGGACCTACAATGAGCAGTTCTTC. Its protein is CASSPGTYNEQFF. The rearrangement uses TRBV9 and TRBJ2-1, with TRBD2 as a possible D gene (5 bases). The length of the CDR3 is 13 residues. Per germline, CDR1 SGDLS and CDR2 YYNGEE. Trimming removed 4 bases at V and 2 bases at J, with 7 bases between. Complete variable domain (other parts from reference TRBV9 and TRBJ2-1): DSGVTQTPKHLITATGQRVTLRCSPRSGDLSVYWYQQSLDQGLQFLIQYYNGEERAKGNILERFSAQQFPDLHSELNLSSLELGDSALYFCASSPGTYNEQFFGPGTRLTVL.

CDR3 nucleotide sequence: TGTGCCATCAGTGAAGGACAGGGGGCTGATTCACCCCTCCACTTT. Its translation: CAISEGQGADSPLHF. The chain links TRBV10-3 to TRBJ1-6, with TRBD1 matching over 11 bases. Germline CDR1 and CDR2: ENHRY and SYGVKD. J was trimmed by 8 bases and V by 3 bases; bases with no gene match: 3. This CDR3 is 15 amino acids long.

This sequence joins TRBV6-5 and TRBJ2-2, with a weak D call TRBD1 (6 bases). Trimming removed 4 bases from V and 1 base from J, with 13 bases in between. The CDR3 has 16 amino acids. The germline gives CDR1 MNHEY, CDR2 SVGAGI. The CDR3: CASSSNRDKNTGELFF. The DNA of the CDR3 is TGTGCCAGCAGTTCTAACCGGGACAAGAACACCGGGGAGCTGTTTTTT.

A single count supports this clone. The chain joins TRBV5-6 to TRBJ2-3, with unresolved D. V shed 0 bases and J shed 5 bases, with 13 bases lying between them. The CDR3 totals 15 residues. Germline V gene data show CDR1 as SGHDT and CDR2 as YYEEEE. The CDR3 loop reads CASSLAEPGGDTQYF. CDR3 coding DNA: TGTGCCAGCAGCTTGGCCGAGCCGGGTGGAGATACGCAGTATTTT. The whole variable domain, remainder taken from reference TRBV5-6 and TRBJ2-3, is DAGVTQSPTHLIKTRGQQVTLRCSPKSGHDTVSWYQQALGQGPQFIFQYYEEEERQRGNFPDRFSGHQFPNYSSELNVNALLLGDSALYLCASSLAEPGGDTQYFGPGTRLTVL.

This clone came up a few times. The gene calls are TRBV5-1 and TRBJ2-3, with 11 bases that match TRBD2. J lost 0 bases, V lost 2 bases, and 5 bases had no gene match. The CDR3 runs to 17 residues. The germline V gene has CDR1 SGHRS and CDR2 YFSETQ. CDR3 in DNA: TGCGCCAGCAGCTTACTAGCGGGGGACCCCAGCACAGATACGCAGTATTTT. It encodes CASSLLAGDPSTDTQYF.

The chain recombines TRBV5-6 with TRBJ1-5; 7 bases are a match to TRBD1. The CDR3 extends over 16 amino acids. V shed 1 base and J 2 bases; nucleotides not matched to a gene: 6. The V gene's germline CDR1 is SGHDT and CDR2 YYEEEE. CDR3 in amino acids: CASSLYAGTGNQPQHF. In DNA, the CDR3 is TGTGCCAGCAGCTTGTACGCCGGGACAGGCAATCAGCCCCAGCATTTT.

This chain connects TRBV30 to TRBJ1-2, with a tentative D call TRBD1 (5 bases). Germline loops: CDR1 GTSNPN, CDR2 SVGIG (reference sequence). The CDR3 has 13 amino acids. CDR3 bases: TGTGCGCTGGAATCGGGGGGAGGCTATGGCTACACCTTC. It specifies CALESGGGYGYTF.

The count of this clone is one. The V call is TRBV29-1, the J call TRBJ1-2; unclear D gene. Trimming cost V 4 bases and J 0 bases, with 12 bases left between them. This CDR3 region has 14 residues. Germline V gene data show CDR1 as SQVTM and CDR2 as ANQGSEA. CDR3 nucleotide sequence: TGCAGCGTTGTTGTGGATGTTGCTAACTATGGCTACACCTTC. Amino acids: CSVVVDVANYGYTF.

This rearrangement joins TRBV27 to TRBJ1-2; D remains ambiguous. This CDR3 spans 13 amino acids. Germline V CDR1 and CDR2: MNHEY, SMNVEV (reference sequence). V lost 5 bases and J lost 8, with 15 bases in between. DNA for the CDR3: TGTGCCAGCAGTCCCCACACGGCTGGGGGCTACACCTTC. Its translation: CASSPHTAGGYTF.

In DNA, the CDR3 is TGTGCCAGCAGCCGACAGGTTAACACAGATACGCAGTATTTT. Protein product: CASSRQVNTDTQYF. The genes are TRBV7-2 and TRBJ2-3; D is perhaps TRBD1 (6 bases). Trimming left V 5 bases short and J 2 bases short, with 11 bases between. CDR3 length: 14 amino acids. CDR1 and CDR2 (germline): SGHTA, FQGNSA.

Concerning this clone itself: This specimen includes other DNA sequences encoding the same CDR3. This chain connects TRBV30 to TRBJ2-3, with D unresolved. V shed 0 bases and J shed 6 bases, with 10 bases lying between them. CDR3 length: 13 amino acids. Germline V gene data show CDR1 as GTSNPN and CDR2 as SVGIG (reference sequence). The CDR3 coding sequence is TGTGCCTGGAGTGTAGGGTTCAGTGATACGCAGTATTTT. This translates into CAWSVGFSDTQYF.

The chain recombines TRBV29-1 with TRBJ2-5, with 12 bases aligning to TRBD2. This CDR3 contains 14 residues. Germline loops: CDR1 SQVTM, CDR2 ANQGSEA. V lost 7 bases to trimming and J lost 2 bases; unmatched junction nucleotides: 5. This CDR3 is CSAGLAGRQETQYF. The CDR3 DNA reads TGCAGCGCCGGACTAGCGGGGAGGCAAGAGACCCAGTACTTC. Filled out from reference TRBV29-1 and TRBJ2-5, the complete variable domain reads SAVISQKPSRDICQRGTSLTIQCQVDSQVTMMFWYRQQPGQSLTLIATANQGSEATYESGFVIDKFPISRPNLTFSTLTVSNMSPEDSSIYLCSAGLAGRQETQYFGPGTRLLVL.